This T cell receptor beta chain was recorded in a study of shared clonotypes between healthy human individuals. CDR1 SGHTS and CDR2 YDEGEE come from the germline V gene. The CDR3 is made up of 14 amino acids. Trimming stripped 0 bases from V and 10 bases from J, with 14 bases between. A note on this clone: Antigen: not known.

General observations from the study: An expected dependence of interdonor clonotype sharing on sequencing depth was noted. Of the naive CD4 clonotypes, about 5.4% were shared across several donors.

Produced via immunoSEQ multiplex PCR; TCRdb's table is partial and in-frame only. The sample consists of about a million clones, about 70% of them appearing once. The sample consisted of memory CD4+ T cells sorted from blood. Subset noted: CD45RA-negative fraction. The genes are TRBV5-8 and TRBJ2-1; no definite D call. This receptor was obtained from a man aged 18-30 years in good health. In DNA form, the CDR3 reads TGTGCCAGCAGCTTGGCCCCGGCTCCACCCGAGCAGTTCTTC. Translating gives CASSLAPAPPEQFF.